Described below is a single T cell receptor beta chain sequence and its context. Its antigen remains unknown. These data are taken from a study of shared clonotypes between healthy human individuals. Notes on the study in general: Generation probabilities of non-shared clonotypes were lower (relative to those shared by all four donors). Naive subsets typically showed greater estimated richness than memory subsets.

Profiled with immunoSEQ multiplex PCR; TCRdb holds only in-frame clones, not every one. The data hold about 380,000 clones, with about 96% observed a single time. Looked up from germline, CDR1 is GTSNPN and CDR2 is SVGIG (reference sequence). V lost 5 bases and J 5 bases, leaving 18 bases between the germline ends. CDR3 length: 14 residues. Sequenced material: memory CD8+ T cells sorted from blood. Described subset: CD45RO+ cells pooled with CCR7-negative TemRA cells. The chain uses TRBV30 and TRBJ1-1, with D perhaps matching TRBD1 (6 bases). This clonotype was sampled from a man in his thirties or forties in good health. The CDR3 DNA reads TGTGCCTGGGGAAAAACAGGGCGAGGAACTGAAGCTTTCTTT. Translated: CAWGKTGRGTEAFF. Full variable domain (remainder filled in from reference TRBV30 and TRBJ1-1): SQTIHQWPATLVQPVGSPLSLECTVEGTSNPNLYWYRQAAGRGLQLLFYSVGIGQISSEVPQNLSASRPQDRQFILSSKKLLLSDSGFYLCAWGKTGRGTEAFFGQGTRLTVV.